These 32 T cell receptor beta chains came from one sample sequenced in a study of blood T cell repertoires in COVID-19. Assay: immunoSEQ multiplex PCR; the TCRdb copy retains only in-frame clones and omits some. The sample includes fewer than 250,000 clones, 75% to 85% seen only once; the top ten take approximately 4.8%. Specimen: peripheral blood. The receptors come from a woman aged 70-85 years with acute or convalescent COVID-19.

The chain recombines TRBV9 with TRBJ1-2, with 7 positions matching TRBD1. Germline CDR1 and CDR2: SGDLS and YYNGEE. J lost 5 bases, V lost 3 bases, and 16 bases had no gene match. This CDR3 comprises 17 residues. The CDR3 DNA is TGTGCCAGCAGCGAGGGGGCCGGTCGTTCATTGGGGTATGGCTACACCTTC. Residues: CASSEGAGRSLGYGYTF.

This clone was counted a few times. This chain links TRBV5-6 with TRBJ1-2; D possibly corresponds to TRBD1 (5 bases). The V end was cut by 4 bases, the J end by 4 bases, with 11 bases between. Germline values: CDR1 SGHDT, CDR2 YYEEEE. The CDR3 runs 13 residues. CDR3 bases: TGTGCCAGCAGCCGGAGGGGTGGCTATGGCTACACCTTC. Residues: CASSRRGGYGYTF.

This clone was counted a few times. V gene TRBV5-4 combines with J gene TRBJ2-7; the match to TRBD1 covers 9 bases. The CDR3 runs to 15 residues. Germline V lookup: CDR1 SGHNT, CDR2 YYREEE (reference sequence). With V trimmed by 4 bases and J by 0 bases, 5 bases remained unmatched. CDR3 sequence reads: CASSAGTGSSYEQYF. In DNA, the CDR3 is TGTGCCAGCAGCGCCGGGACAGGGAGCTCCTACGAGCAGTACTTC. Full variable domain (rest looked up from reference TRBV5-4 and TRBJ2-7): ETGVTQSPTHLIKTRGQQVTLRCSSQSGHNTVSWYQQALGQGPQFIFQYYREEENGRGNFPPRFSGLQFPNYSSELNVNALELDDSALYLCASSAGTGSSYEQYFGPGTRLTVT.

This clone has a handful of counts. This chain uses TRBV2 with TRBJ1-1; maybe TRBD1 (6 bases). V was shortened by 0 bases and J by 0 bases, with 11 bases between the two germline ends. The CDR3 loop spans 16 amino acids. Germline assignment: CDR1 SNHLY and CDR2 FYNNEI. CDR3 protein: CASSEASGQLNTEAFF. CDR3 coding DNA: TGTGCCAGCAGTGAAGCGAGCGGACAGCTGAACACTGAAGCTTTCTTT.

The CDR3 sequence is CANSQGGIGNTIYF. The CDR3 coding sequence is TGTGCCAACTCACAGGGGGGAATTGGAAACACCATATATTTT. V gene TRBV7-9 combines with J gene TRBJ1-3; 8 nucleotides align to TRBD1. The ends lost 10 bases at V and 3 bases at J; junction bases unmatched: 8. Per the germline V gene, CDR1 is SEHNR and CDR2 is FQNEAQ (reference sequence). The CDR3 loop spans 14 amino acids.

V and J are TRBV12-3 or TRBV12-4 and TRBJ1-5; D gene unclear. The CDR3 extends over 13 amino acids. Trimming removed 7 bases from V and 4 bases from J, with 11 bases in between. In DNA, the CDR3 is TGTGCCAGCAAAGCATCTGTTAATCAGCCCCAGCATTTT. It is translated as CASKASVNQPQHF.

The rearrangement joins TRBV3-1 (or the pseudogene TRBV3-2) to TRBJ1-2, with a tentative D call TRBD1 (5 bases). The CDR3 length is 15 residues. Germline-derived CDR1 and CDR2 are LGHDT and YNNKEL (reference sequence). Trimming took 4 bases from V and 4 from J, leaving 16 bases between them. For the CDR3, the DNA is TGTGCCAGCAGCCCCCCAGGGATCGATGGCTATGGCTACACCTTC. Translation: CASSPPGIDGYGYTF.

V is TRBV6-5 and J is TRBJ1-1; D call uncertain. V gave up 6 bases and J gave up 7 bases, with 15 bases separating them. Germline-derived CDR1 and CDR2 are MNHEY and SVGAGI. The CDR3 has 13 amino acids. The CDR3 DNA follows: TGTGCCAGCAGGGGCCAAAGGCTTGGTGAAGCTTTCTTT. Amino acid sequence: CASRGQRLGEAFF.

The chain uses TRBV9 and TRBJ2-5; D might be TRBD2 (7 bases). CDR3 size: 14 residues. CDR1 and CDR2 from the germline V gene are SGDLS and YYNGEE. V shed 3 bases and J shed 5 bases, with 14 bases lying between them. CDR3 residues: CASSGRGGAETQYF. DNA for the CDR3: TGTGCCAGCAGCGGGAGAGGGGGGGCGGAGACCCAGTACTTC.

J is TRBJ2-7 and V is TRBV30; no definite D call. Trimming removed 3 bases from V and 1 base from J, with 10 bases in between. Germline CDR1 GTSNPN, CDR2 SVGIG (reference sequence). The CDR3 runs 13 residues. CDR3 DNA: TGTGCCTGGAGCTTTGAGATTTCCTACGAGCAGTACTTC. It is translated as CAWSFEISYEQYF.

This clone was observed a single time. Here the CDR3 reads CASSFGQGGSYEQYF. For the CDR3, the DNA is TGTGCCAGTAGTTTTGGACAGGGTGGCTCCTACGAGCAGTACTTC. The V call is TRBV19, the J call TRBJ2-7; 8 nucleotides line up with TRBD1. The V and J ends lost 5 bases and 0 bases, in that order; junction bases with no gene match: 6. This CDR3 spans 15 amino acids. Germline V lookup: CDR1 LNHDA, CDR2 SQIVND (reference sequence).

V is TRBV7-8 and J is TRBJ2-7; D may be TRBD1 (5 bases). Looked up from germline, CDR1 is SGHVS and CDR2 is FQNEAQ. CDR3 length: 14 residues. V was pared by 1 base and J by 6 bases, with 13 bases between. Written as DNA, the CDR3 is TGTGCCAGCAGCTTAGAAGGGGCTCATGCCGAGCAGTACTTC. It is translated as CASSLEGAHAEQYF.

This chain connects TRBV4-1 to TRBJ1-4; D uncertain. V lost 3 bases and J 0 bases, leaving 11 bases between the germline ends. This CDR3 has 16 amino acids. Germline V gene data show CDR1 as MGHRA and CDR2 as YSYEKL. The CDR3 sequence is CASSQYDTTTNEKLFF. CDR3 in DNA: TGCGCCAGCAGCCAGTACGACACCACAACTAATGAAAAACTGTTTTTT.

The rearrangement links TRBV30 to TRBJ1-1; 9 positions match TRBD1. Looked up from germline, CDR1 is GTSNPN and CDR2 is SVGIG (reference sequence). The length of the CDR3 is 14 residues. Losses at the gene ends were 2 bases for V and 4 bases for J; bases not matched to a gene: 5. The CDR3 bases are TGTGCCTGGAGTAACCCGGACAGGGGCACTGAAGCTTTCTTT. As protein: CAWSNPDRGTEAFF. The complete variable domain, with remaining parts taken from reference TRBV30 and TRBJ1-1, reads SQTIHQWPATLVQPVGSPLSLECTVEGTSNPNLYWYRQAAGRGLQLLFYSVGIGQISSEVPQNLSASRPQDRQFILSSKKLLLSDSGFYLCAWSNPDRGTEAFFGQGTRLTVV.

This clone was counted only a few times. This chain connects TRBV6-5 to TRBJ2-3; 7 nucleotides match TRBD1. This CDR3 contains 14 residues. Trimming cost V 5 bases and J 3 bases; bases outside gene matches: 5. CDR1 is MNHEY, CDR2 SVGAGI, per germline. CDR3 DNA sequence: TGTGCCAGCAGTAGTCTACAGGGGACAGATACGCAGTATTTT. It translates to CASSSLQGTDTQYF.

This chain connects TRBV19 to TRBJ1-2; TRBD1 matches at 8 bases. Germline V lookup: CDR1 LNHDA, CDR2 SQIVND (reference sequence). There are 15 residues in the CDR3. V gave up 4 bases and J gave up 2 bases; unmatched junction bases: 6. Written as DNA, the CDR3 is TGTGCCAGTAGTACCCGACAGGGGTCCAACTATGGCTACACCTTC. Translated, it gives CASSTRQGSNYGYTF.

This chain's CDR3 is CASSPLARGMNTEAFF. CDR3 in DNA: TGTGCCAGCAGCCCACTCGCCAGGGGGATGAACACTGAAGCTTTCTTT. This chain joins TRBV3-1 (or the pseudogene TRBV3-2) and TRBJ1-1, with TRBD1 matching 7 bases. There are 16 residues in the CDR3. V lost 4 bases and J lost 0; bases outside the gene matches: 8. Germline V lookup: CDR1 LGHDT, CDR2 YNNKEL (reference sequence).

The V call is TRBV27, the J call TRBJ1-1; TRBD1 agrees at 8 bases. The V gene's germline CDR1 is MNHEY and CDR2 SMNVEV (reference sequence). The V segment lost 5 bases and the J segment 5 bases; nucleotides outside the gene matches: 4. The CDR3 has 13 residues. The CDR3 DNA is TGTGCCAGCAGTGTGGGACAGGTTACTGAAGCTTTCTTT. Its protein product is CASSVGQVTEAFF.

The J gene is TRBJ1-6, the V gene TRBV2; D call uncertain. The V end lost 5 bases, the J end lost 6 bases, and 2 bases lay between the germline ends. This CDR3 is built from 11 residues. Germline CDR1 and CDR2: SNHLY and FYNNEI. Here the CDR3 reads CASSRNSPLHF. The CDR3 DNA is TGTGCCAGCAGTCGTAATTCACCCCTCCACTTT.

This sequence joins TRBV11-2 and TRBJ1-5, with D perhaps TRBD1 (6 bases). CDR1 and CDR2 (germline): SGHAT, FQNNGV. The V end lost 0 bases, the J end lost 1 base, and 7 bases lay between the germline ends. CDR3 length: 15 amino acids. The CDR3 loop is CASSLEQGSNQPQHF. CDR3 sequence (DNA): TGTGCCAGCAGCTTAGAGCAGGGGAGCAATCAGCCCCAGCATTTT.

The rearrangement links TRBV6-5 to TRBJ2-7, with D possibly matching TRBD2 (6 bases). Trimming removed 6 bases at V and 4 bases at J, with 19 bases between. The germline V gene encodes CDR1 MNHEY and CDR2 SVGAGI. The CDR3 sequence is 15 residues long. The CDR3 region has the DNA TGTGCCAGCAGACGGATGATTGCGGGGACTTACGAGCAGTACTTC. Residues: CASRRMIAGTYEQYF.

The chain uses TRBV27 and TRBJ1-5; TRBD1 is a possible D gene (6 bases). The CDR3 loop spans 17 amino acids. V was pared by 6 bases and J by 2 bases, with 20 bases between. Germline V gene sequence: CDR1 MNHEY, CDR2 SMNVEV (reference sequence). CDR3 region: CASRLTGMWGGNQPQHF. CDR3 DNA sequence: TGTGCCAGCAGACTCACAGGGATGTGGGGAGGCAATCAGCCCCAGCATTTT.

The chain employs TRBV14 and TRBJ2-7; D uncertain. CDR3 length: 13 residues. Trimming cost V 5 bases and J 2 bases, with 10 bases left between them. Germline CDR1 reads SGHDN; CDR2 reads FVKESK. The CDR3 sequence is CASSWAATYEQYF. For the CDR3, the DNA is TGTGCCAGCAGCTGGGCAGCCACCTACGAGCAGTACTTC. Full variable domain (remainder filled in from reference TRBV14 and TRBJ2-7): EAGVTQFPSHSVIEKGQTVTLRCDPISGHDNLYWYRRVMGKEIKFLLHFVKESKQDESGMPNNRFLAERTGGTYSTLKVQPAELEDSGVYFCASSWAATYEQYFGPGTRLTVT.

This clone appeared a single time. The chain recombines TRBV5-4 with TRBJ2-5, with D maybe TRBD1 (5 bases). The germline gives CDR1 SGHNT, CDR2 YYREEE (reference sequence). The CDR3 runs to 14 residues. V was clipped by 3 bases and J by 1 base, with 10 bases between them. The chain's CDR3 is CASSSARAQETQYF. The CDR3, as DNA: TGTGCCAGCAGCTCGGCCAGGGCCCAAGAGACCCAGTACTTC.

The CDR3 DNA sequence: TGTGCCAGCTCTAAAAACAGAGCCTACGAGCAGTACTTC. It translates to CASSKNRAYEQYF. V gene TRBV19 combines with J gene TRBJ2-7, with D unclear. The CDR3 covers 13 residues. Germline values: CDR1 LNHDA, CDR2 SQIVND (reference sequence). V gave up 9 bases and J gave up 2 bases, with 14 bases separating them.

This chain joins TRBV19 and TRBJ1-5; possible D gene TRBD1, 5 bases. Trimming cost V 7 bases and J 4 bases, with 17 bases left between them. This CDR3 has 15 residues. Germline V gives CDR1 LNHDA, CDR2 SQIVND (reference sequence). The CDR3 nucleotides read TGTGCCAGTACCGGGGGGTCACGAGGGAATCAGCCCCAGCATTTT. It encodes CASTGGSRGNQPQHF.

The CDR3 coding sequence is TGCGCCAGCATCACCGGGACAGGCACAGATACGCAGTATTTT. This encodes CASITGTGTDTQYF. The chain links TRBV5-1 to TRBJ2-3; 7 nucleotides agree with TRBD1. The CDR3 has 14 residues. Germline V gene lookup returns CDR1 SGHRS and CDR2 YFSETQ. J was trimmed by 1 base and V by 6 bases; bases with no gene match: 5.

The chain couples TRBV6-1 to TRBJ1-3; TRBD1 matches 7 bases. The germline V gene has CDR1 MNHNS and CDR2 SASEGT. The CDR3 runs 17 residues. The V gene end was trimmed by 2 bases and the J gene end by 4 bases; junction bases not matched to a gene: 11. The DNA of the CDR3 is TGTGCCAGCAGTGAACCCCAGGCAGGGGGGTCAGGAAACACCATATATTTT. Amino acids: CASSEPQAGGSGNTIYF.

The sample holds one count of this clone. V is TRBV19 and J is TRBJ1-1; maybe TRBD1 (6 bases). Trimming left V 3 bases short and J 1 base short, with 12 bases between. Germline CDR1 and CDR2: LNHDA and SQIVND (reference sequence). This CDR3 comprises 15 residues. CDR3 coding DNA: TGTGCCAGTAGTATTTCTGGGGGCCCGAACACTGAAGCTTTCTTT. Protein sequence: CASSISGGPNTEAFF.

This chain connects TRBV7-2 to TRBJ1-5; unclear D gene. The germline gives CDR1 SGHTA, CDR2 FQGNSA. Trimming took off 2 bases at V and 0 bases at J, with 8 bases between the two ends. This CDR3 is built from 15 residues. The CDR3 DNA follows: TGTGCCAGCAGCTTACTAGTACATAGCAATCAGCCCCAGCATTTT. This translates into CASSLLVHSNQPQHF.

CDR3 coding DNA: TGCAGTGCTAGAGAAGACAGAGCTTTCTTT. As protein: CSAREDRAFF. This rearrangement joins TRBV20-1 to TRBJ1-1; D is perhaps TRBD1 (5 bases). The CDR3 consists of 10 residues. Germline assignment: CDR1 DFQATT and CDR2 SNEGSKA (reference sequence). V shed 0 bases and J shed 10 bases, with 6 bases lying between them.

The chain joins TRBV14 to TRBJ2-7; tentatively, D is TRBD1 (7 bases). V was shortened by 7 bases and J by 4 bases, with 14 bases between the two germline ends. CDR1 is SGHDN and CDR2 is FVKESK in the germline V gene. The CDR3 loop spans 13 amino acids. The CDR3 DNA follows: TGTGCCAGCAATCAGGGGGGTTTTTACGAGCAGTACTTC. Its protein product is CASNQGGFYEQYF.